The source of this TCR beta chain is a study of blood T cells in healthy people across ages. General study findings and limits: In older individuals, TCR beta diversity per million T cells was lower, falling roughly linearly with age. When set beside aged donors, long-lived donors presented more naive CD4+ cells and higher diversity. Since the PBMCs were unsorted, naive and antigen-experienced cells could not be conclusively compared.

In the case of this clonotype: Its antigen is currently unknown.

The CDR3 spans 14 residues. Between the trimmed V and J ends, which lost 7 bases and 4 bases, there was a span of 14 bases. A second roughly 7 to 12 cycle PCR used barcoded and J-beta primers. TCRdb recomputed calls from the 5' RACE reads with MiXCR, one row per CDR3 protein. The table has more than 650,000 distinct CDR3 sequences, around half seen once. Isolating PBMCs gave at least 6 million of these cells per sample. The receptor was isolated from an elderly man in good health. The chain has TRBV12-3 or TRBV12-4 and TRBJ2-1; D is perhaps TRBD2 (6 bases). The sequenced sample was blood. Here the CDR3 reads CASIYVGTYNEQFF. Here the CDR3 DNA reads TGTGCCAGCATCTATGTGGGGACTTACAATGAGCAGTTCTTC.